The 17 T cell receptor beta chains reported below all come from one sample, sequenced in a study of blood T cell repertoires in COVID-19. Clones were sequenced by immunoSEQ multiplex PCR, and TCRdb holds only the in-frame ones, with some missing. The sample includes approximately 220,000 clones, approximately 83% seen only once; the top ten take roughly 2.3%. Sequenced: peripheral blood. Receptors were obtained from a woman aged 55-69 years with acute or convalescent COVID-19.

CDR3 sequence: CASSRDRGGSPLHF. The CDR3 DNA reads TGTGCCAGCAGCCGGGACCGCGGGGGGTCACCCCTCCACTTT. The chain uses TRBV7-9 and TRBJ1-6; a possible D gene is TRBD1 (5 bases). In germline, CDR1 is SEHNR, CDR2 FQNEAQ (reference sequence). Trimming removed 5 bases from V and 10 bases from J, with 15 bases in between. The CDR3 is 14 residues long.

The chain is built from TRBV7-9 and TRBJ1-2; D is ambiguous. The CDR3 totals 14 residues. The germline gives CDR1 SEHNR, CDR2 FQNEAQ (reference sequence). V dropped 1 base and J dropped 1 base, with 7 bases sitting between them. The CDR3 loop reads CASSLGDNNYGYTF. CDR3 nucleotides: TGTGCCAGCAGCTTAGGCGACAATAACTATGGCTACACCTTC.

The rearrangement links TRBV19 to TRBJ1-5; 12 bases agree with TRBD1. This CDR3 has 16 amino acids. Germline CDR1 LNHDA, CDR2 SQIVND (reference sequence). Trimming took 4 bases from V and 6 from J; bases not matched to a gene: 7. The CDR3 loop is CASSTSRDRGPQPQHF. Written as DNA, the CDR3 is TGTGCCAGTAGTACTTCCCGGGACAGGGGGCCTCAGCCCCAGCATTTT.

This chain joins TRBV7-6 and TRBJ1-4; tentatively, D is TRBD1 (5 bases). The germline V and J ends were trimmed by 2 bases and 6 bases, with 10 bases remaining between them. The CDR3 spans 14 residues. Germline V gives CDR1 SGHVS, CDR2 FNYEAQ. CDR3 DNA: TGTGCCAGCAGCTTATTCTCGGGGGATGAAAAACTGTTTTTT. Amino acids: CASSLFSGDEKLFF.

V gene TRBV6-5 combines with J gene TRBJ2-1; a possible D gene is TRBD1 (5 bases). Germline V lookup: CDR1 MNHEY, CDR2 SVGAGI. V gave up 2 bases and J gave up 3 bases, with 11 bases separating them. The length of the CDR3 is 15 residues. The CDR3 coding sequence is TGTGCCAGCAGTTACCGGCAGGGCGACTACAATGAGCAGTTCTTC. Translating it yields CASSYRQGDYNEQFF.

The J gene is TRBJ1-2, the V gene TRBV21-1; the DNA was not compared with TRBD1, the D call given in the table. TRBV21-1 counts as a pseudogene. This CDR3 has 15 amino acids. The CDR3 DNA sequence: TGTGCCAGCAGCAAAGCGACAGGGATTGACTATGGCTACACCTTC. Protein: CASSKATGIDYGYTF.

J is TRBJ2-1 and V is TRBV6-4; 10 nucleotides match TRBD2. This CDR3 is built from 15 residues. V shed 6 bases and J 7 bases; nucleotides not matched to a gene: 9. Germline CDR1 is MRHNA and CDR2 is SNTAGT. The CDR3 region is CASRYGLAVFNEQFF. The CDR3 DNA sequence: TGTGCCAGCAGATACGGACTAGCGGTATTTAATGAGCAGTTCTTC.

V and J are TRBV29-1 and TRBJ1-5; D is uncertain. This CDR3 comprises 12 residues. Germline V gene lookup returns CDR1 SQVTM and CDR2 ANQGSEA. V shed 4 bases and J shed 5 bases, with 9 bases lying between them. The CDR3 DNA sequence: TGCAGCGTTGTGACCGGAGATCAGCCCCAGCATTTT. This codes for CSVVTGDQPQHF.

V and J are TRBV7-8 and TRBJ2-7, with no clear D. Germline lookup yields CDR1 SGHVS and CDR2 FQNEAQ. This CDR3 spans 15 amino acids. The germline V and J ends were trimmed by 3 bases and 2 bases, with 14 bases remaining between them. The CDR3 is CASSFLFGGAYEQYF. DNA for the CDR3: TGTGCCAGCAGCTTTCTTTTCGGCGGAGCCTACGAGCAGTACTTC.

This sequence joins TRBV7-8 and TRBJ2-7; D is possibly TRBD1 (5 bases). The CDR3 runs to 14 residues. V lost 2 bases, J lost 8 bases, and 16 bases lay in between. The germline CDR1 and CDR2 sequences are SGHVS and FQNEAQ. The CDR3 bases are TGTGCCAGCAGCTTATGGGTTGGGGCAGAGAAGCAGTACTTC. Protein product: CASSLWVGAEKQYF.

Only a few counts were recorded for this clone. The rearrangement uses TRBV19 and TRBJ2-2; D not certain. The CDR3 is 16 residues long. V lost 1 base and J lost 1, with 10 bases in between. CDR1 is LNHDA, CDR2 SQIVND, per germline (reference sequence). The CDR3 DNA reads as TGTGCCAGTAGTATAGTGGCAGCGAGGAACACCGGGGAGCTGTTTTTT. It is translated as CASSIVAARNTGELFF.

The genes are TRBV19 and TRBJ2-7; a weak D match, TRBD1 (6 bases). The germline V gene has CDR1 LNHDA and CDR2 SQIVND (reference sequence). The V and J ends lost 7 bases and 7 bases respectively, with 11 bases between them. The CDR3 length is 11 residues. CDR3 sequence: CASTSRGEQYF. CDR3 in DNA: TGTGCCAGTACTAGCAGGGGAGAGCAGTACTTC.

As DNA, the CDR3 is TGTGCCAGCAGTTCGACAGGGAACCAGCCCCAGCATTTT. Its translation is CASSSTGNQPQHF. The V and J genes are TRBV6-2 or TRBV6-3 and TRBJ1-5; 7 positions agree with TRBD1. V lost 4 bases, J lost 7 bases, and 4 bases stayed unmatched. CDR1 is MNHEY, CDR2 SVGEGT, per germline. The length of the CDR3 is 13 residues.

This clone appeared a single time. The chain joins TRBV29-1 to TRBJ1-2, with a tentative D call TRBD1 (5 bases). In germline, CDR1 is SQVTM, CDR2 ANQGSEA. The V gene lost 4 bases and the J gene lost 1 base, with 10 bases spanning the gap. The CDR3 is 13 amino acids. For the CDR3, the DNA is TGCAGCGTTGGGCAGGGTGGTAACTATGGCTACACCTTC. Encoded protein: CSVGQGGNYGYTF.

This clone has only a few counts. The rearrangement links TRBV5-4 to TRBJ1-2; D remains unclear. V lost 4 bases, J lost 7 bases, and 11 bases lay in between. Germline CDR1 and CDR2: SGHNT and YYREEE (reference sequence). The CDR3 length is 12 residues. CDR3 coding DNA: TGTGCCAGCAGCGGTAGAGTGCCTGGCTACACCTTC. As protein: CASSGRVPGYTF.

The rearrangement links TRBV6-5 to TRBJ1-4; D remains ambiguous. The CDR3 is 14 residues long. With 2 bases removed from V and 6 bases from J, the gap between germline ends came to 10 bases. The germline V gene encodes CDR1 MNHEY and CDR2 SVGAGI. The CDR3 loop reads CASSYAGSDEKLFF. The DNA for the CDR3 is TGTGCCAGCAGTTACGCGGGGAGTGATGAAAAACTGTTTTTT.

The CDR3 nucleotides are TGTGCCAGCAGTCTAGGGCGGGGAGGGGAGCTGTTTTTT. As protein: CASSLGRGGELFF. V is TRBV12-3 or TRBV12-4 and J is TRBJ2-2; tentatively, D is TRBD2 (6 bases). This CDR3 contains 13 residues. Trimming removed 5 bases from V and 8 bases from J, with 12 bases in between.